The 26 T cell receptor beta chains below all came from one sample that was sequenced in a study of response to subunit inactivated influenza vaccine. TCRdb re-derived calls from the RT-PCR reads in MiXCR, one entry per CDR3 protein. The data contain some 540,000 distinct CDR3 sequences, under 30% of them singletons. These data also formed part of another study, on T cells expressing NK-cell markers. From that study: The cDNA for TCR beta came from 5'RACE template switching with UMIs.

The specimen comprised CD4+ T cells sorted from PBMCs, sampled about 12 days after vaccination. The source is a man aged 45-60 years who received an inactivated influenza vaccine.

This clonotype has only a few counts. The J gene is TRBJ2-1, the V gene TRBV4-3, with no clear D. The V end was cut by 0 bases, the J end by 2 bases, with 11 bases between. CDR1 LGHNA and CDR2 YSLEER come from the germline V gene. This CDR3 is built from 16 residues. The CDR3 sequence: CASSQENTNPYNEQFF. The CDR3 DNA sequence: TGCGCCAGCAGCCAAGAAAATACCAATCCCTACAATGAGCAGTTCTTC.

In its sample, this clonotype was seen a few times. The chain carries TRBV7-6 and TRBJ2-5; D unresolved. Trimming removed 5 bases at V and 2 bases at J, with 9 bases between. The V gene's germline CDR1 is SGHVS and CDR2 FNYEAQ. The CDR3 is made up of 13 amino acids. CDR3 region: CASSLDKQETQYF. The CDR3 DNA sequence: TGTGCCAGCAGCCTCGACAAGCAAGAGACCCAGTACTTC.

This chain joins TRBV3-1 and TRBJ2-7; D is undetermined. CDR3 length: 11 residues. V shed 0 bases and J shed 9 bases, with 6 bases lying between them. The germline CDR1 and CDR2 sequences are LGHDT and YNNKEL (reference sequence). The CDR3 sequence is CASSQEARQYF. In nucleotides, the CDR3 is TGTGCCAGCAGCCAAGAAGCTAGGCAGTACTTC.

The chain recombines TRBV5-1 with TRBJ2-7; D uncertain. This CDR3 spans 15 amino acids. The germline CDR1 and CDR2 sequences are SGHRS and YFSETQ. The V end lost 0 bases, the J end lost 0 bases, and 10 bases lay between the germline ends. The CDR3 region has the DNA TGCGCCAGCAGCTTGGGGGCTGCACTCTCCTACGAGCAGTACTTC. This gives the protein CASSLGAALSYEQYF.

This clonotype was observed a few times. The chain has TRBV12-3 or TRBV12-4 and TRBJ1-2; no firm D call. CDR3 length: 14 amino acids. Trimming removed 6 bases from V and 3 bases from J, with 14 bases in between. CDR3 protein: CASSPEGSHYGYTF. CDR3 DNA: TGTGCCAGCAGCCCCGAGGGATCCCACTATGGCTACACCTTC.

The chain is built from TRBV28 and TRBJ2-1, with a weak D call TRBD2 (6 bases). The CDR3 totals 19 residues. V was pared by 6 bases and J by 3 bases, with 27 bases between. In germline, CDR1 is MDHEN, CDR2 SYDVKM. The CDR3 protein is CASSPGNLVGRIYYNEQFF. The CDR3 DNA reads TGTGCCAGCAGCCCTGGGAACCTAGTGGGGAGGATATACTACAATGAGCAGTTCTTC. The full variable domain, its missing parts supplied by reference TRBV28 and TRBJ2-1, is DVKVTQSSRYLVKRTGEKVFLECVQDMDHENMFWYRQDPGLGLRLIYFSYDVKMKEKGDIPEGYSVSREKKERFSLILESASTNQTSMYLCASSPGNLVGRIYYNEQFFGPGTRLTVL.

The DNA of the CDR3 is TGTGCCAGCAGCTTAGCGCGTGGCAGGGCGAGGGCAGATACGCAGTATTTT. Translating it yields CASSLARGRARADTQYF. J is TRBJ2-3 and V is TRBV7-2; D may correspond to TRBD1 or TRBD2 (5 bases each). The V end lost 0 bases, the J end lost 4 bases, and 17 bases lay between the germline ends. In germline, CDR1 is SGHTA, CDR2 FQGNSA. This CDR3 is 17 amino acids long.

V gene TRBV20-1 combines with J gene TRBJ2-1, with TRBD2 matching 11 bases. CDR1 and CDR2 from the germline V gene are DFQATT and SNEGSKA (reference sequence). The CDR3 spans 14 residues. The J segment lost 9 bases and the V segment lost 3 bases, leaving 7 bases of the junction unmatched. The CDR3 loop reads CSARFLAGGSEQFF. The CDR3 DNA reads TGCAGTGCTAGGTTTCTAGCGGGAGGAAGTGAGCAGTTCTTC.

The CDR3 DNA sequence: TGTGCCAGCAGCTTAGAAGGTAGCGGCCAAGAGACCCAGTACTTC. It specifies CASSLEGSGQETQYF. The J gene is TRBJ2-5, the V gene TRBV7-9; D perhaps matches TRBD2 (6 bases). V was clipped by 1 base and J by 1 base, with 10 bases between them. The V gene's germline CDR1 is SEHNR and CDR2 FQNEAQ (reference sequence). CDR3 length: 15 amino acids.

This clonotype was counted between two and nine times. This chain links TRBV4-1 with TRBJ2-2; weak D call: TRBD1 (5 bases). In germline, CDR1 is MGHRA, CDR2 YSYEKL. The CDR3 totals 15 residues. V was cut by 2 bases and J by 6 bases, with 13 bases left in between. The CDR3 protein is CASSQRGTVSGELFF. The CDR3 DNA sequence: TGCGCCAGCAGCCAAAGGGGAACTGTTTCCGGGGAGCTGTTTTTT.

This clonotype was picked up a small number of times. The chain combines TRBV9 with TRBJ1-1; no firm D call. The CDR3 is 14 residues long. Looked up from germline, CDR1 is SGDLS and CDR2 is YYNGEE. Trimming stripped 1 base from V and 4 bases from J, with 11 bases between. CDR3 DNA: TGTGCCAGCAGCGTAAGTGGTTCTATCACTGAAGCTTTCTTT. It yields the protein CASSVSGSITEAFF.

This rearrangement joins TRBV7-9 to TRBJ2-7; tentatively, D is TRBD2 (5 bases). V lost 2 bases, J lost 0 bases, and 11 bases lay in between. Germline-derived CDR1 and CDR2 are SEHNR and FQNEAQ (reference sequence). This CDR3 has 15 amino acids. The chain's CDR3 is CASSLNAGSSYEQYF. The CDR3 nucleotides are TGTGCCAGCAGCTTAAATGCGGGCAGCTCCTACGAGCAGTACTTC.

The CDR3 sequence: CSAYVPAEGPSGETQYF. The CDR3 region has the DNA TGCAGTGCTTACGTCCCAGCGGAAGGTCCGAGCGGAGAGACCCAGTACTTC. The rearrangement links TRBV20-1 to TRBJ2-5; D may be TRBD2 (5 bases). This CDR3 has 17 residues. Trimming took off 5 bases at V and 4 bases at J, with 26 bases between the two ends. Germline V lookup: CDR1 DFQATT, CDR2 SNEGSKA (reference sequence).

This clonotype was detected a few times. The V call is TRBV9, the J call TRBJ2-1; tentatively, D is TRBD2 (6 bases). The CDR3 totals 16 residues. Germline CDR1 and CDR2: SGDLS and YYNGEE. V shed 0 bases and J shed 4 bases, with 14 bases lying between them. The CDR3 DNA sequence: TGTGCCAGCAGCGTAGGATCAAGCGGGCTTTACAATGAGCAGTTCTTC. This codes for CASSVGSSGLYNEQFF.

The chain carries TRBV11-2 and TRBJ2-1, with 9 bases lining up with TRBD1. CDR1 and CDR2 from the germline V gene are SGHAT and FQNNGV. V trimming: 5 bases; J trimming: 7 bases; junction bases outside the gene matches: 12. The CDR3 is 16 amino acids. CDR3 DNA sequence: TGTGCCAGCAGCGAAGTACAGGGGGCGCCCCGGAATGAGCAGTTCTTC. Residues: CASSEVQGAPRNEQFF.

This clonotype was seen a few times. The rearrangement joins TRBV6-5 to TRBJ1-1, with D unresolved. With 4 bases removed from V and 0 bases from J, the gap between germline ends came to 9 bases. Germline V gives CDR1 MNHEY, CDR2 SVGAGI. CDR3 length: 14 amino acids. In DNA form, the CDR3 reads TGTGCCAGCAGTTCCGCGAGCATGAACACTGAAGCTTTCTTT. It codes for CASSSASMNTEAFF.

This clonotype was observed a few times. V and J are TRBV7-2 and TRBJ2-1, with D hard to call. Trimming stripped 3 bases from V and 10 bases from J, with 13 bases between. This CDR3 spans 13 amino acids. The germline gives CDR1 SGHTA, CDR2 FQGNSA. In DNA, the CDR3 is TGTGCCAGCAGCTTCGACTCATCGAGAGAGCAGTTCTTC. Translated: CASSFDSSREQFF.

The sample holds many counts of this clonotype. The genes are TRBV12-3 or TRBV12-4 and TRBJ1-5; D not resolved. The CDR3 totals 14 residues. The germline V and J ends were trimmed by 3 bases and 3 bases, with 9 bases remaining between them. The CDR3 reads CASSLPVSNQPQHF. In DNA form, the CDR3 reads TGTGCCAGCAGTTTGCCAGTATCCAATCAGCCCCAGCATTTT.

This clonotype has just a few counts. The chain combines TRBV11-2 with TRBJ2-3; 11 positions agree with TRBD2. The germline V gene encodes CDR1 SGHAT and CDR2 FQNNGV. V trimming: 5 bases; J trimming: 3 bases; junction bases outside the gene matches: 10. The CDR3 sequence is 17 residues long. This chain's CDR3 is CASSLGTSGHGTDTQYF. CDR3 nucleotides: TGTGCCAGCAGCCTCGGGACTAGCGGCCATGGGACAGATACGCAGTATTTT.

The chain is built from TRBV4-1 and TRBJ2-2; TRBD2 agrees at 9 bases. After removal of 2 bases from V and 5 bases from J, the junction contained 6 bases not matched to a gene. Germline V gene sequence: CDR1 MGHRA, CDR2 YSYEKL. The CDR3 runs to 16 residues. The CDR3 bases are TGCGCCAGCAGCCAATTTGGGAGCGGGGGGACCGGGGAGCTGTTTTTT. It yields the protein CASSQFGSGGTGELFF.

This clonotype has a handful of counts. The rearrangement links TRBV5-1 to TRBJ1-1; D is undetermined. Trimming stripped 3 bases from V and 2 bases from J, with 26 bases between. Germline CDR1 is SGHRS and CDR2 is YFSETQ. The CDR3 covers 19 residues. CDR3 protein: CASSSTRVTGAGINTEAFF. The CDR3 DNA follows: TGCGCCAGCAGCTCCACCAGAGTAACGGGCGCCGGGATCAACACTGAAGCTTTCTTT.

This clonotype was observed a few times. The chain employs TRBV3-1 and TRBJ2-7; 9 bases line up with TRBD2. The CDR3 is 14 residues long. The V gene's germline CDR1 is LGHDT and CDR2 YNNKEL (reference sequence). With V trimmed by 3 bases and J by 5 bases, 5 bases remained unmatched. The CDR3 coding sequence is TGTGCCAGCAGCCATTCCGCGGGAGGGAACGAGCAGTACTTC. Amino acids: CASSHSAGGNEQYF.

This clonotype was observed a few times. The chain is built from TRBV18 and TRBJ2-5; 8 positions agree with TRBD1. This CDR3 spans 17 amino acids. CDR1 is KGHSH and CDR2 is LQKENI in the germline V gene. V lost 3 bases to trimming and J lost 5 bases; unmatched junction nucleotides: 14. The CDR3 loop reads CASSPSTGASQRETQYF. CDR3 in DNA: TGTGCCAGCTCACCGTCGACAGGGGCCAGCCAAAGGGAGACCCAGTACTTC.

The sample holds a few counts of this clonotype. The chain employs TRBV7-6 and TRBJ2-5, with D hard to call. This CDR3 has 15 residues. Germline V gives CDR1 SGHVS, CDR2 FNYEAQ. The V gene lost 4 bases and the J gene lost 1 base, with 13 bases spanning the gap. In DNA form, the CDR3 reads TGTGCCAGCAGCTCAAGCCCTGAAATCCAAGAGACCCAGTACTTC. Protein: CASSSSPEIQETQYF. Variable domain in full (rest from reference TRBV7-6 and TRBJ2-5): GAGVSQSPRYKVTKRGQDVALRCDPISGHVSLYWYRQALGQGPEFLTYFNYEAQQDKSGLPNDRFSAERPEGSISTLTIQRTEQRDSAMYRCASSSSPEIQETQYFGPGTRLLVL.

The CDR3 sequence is CASRVRILKTLRETQYF. The CDR3 DNA reads TGTGCCAGCAGGGTCCGGATCCTAAAAACCCTTCGGGAGACCCAGTACTTC. The chain joins TRBV7-9 to TRBJ2-5; D remains unclear. The V end lost 6 bases, the J end lost 5 bases, and 25 bases lay between the germline ends. The CDR3 has 17 residues. Per germline, CDR1 SEHNR and CDR2 FQNEAQ (reference sequence).

This clonotype came up a few times. The genes are TRBV6-2 or TRBV6-3 and TRBJ1-2; D gene ambiguous. This CDR3 contains 16 residues. Germline V gives CDR1 MNHEY, CDR2 SVGEGT. V lost 0 bases to trimming and J lost 5 bases, with 16 bases between them. This CDR3 is CASSYSRSSNYYGYTF. The CDR3 DNA reads TGTGCCAGCAGTTACTCGCGAAGTTCAAACTATTATGGCTACACCTTC.